These T cell receptor beta chains were read from a single sample in a study of PD-1 blockade in classical Hodgkin lymphoma. The table came from immunoSEQ multiplex PCR; TCRdb's copy has only in-frame clones and leaves some out. The sample carries about 90,000 clones, nearly 85% recorded once. Sequenced material: peripheral blood mononuclear cells (PBMCs), taken before the fourth cycle of nivolumab. Receptors were obtained from a human donor with classical Hodgkin lymphoma. Each CDR3 is given with its conserved first and last residue. A D gene is named only where the DNA matches it firmly. The size entry is marked missing in some rows and otherwise reads once, few, many or a size class.

J	size	V	D	CDR3	DNA
TRBJ1-1	.	TRBV7-9	TRBD1	CASSRPGGTEAFF	TGTGCCAGCAGCCGTCCAGGGGGCACTGAAGCTTTCTTT
TRBJ1-4	.	TRBV5-4	TRBD1	CASSPEPGGATNEKLFF	TGTGCCAGCAGTCCGGAACCAGGGGGAGCAACTAATGAAAAACTGTTTTTT
TRBJ2-7	.	TRBV6-1	.	CASRWGPYEQYF	TGTGCCAGTCGGTGGGGGCCCTACGAGCAGTACTTC
TRBJ1-1	.	TRBV28	.	CGLVPSGGNTEAFF	TGTGGCTTAGTCCCCTCGGGGGGGAACACTGAAGCTTTCTTT
TRBJ1-2	once	TRBV5-1	.	CASSLGRLDGYTF	TGCGCCAGCAGCTTGGGACGGTTGGACGGCTACACCTTC
TRBJ1-4	.	TRBV11-2	.	CASSLDGGRRSEKLFF	TGTGCCAGCAGCTTAGATGGGGGGCGCAGGAGCGAAAAACTGTTTTTT
TRBJ2-4	once	TRBV6-1	.	CASSPQGPNIQYF	TGTGCCAGCAGTCCACAGGGCCCAAACATTCAGTACTTC
TRBJ2-2	medium-sized	TRBV9	.	CASSVQEANTGELFF	TGTGCCAGCAGCGTCCAAGAGGCGAACACCGGGGAGCTGTTTTTT
TRBJ2-1	few	TRBV2	.	CASSARGSDEQFF	TGTGCCAGCAGTGCAAGGGGCAGTGATGAGCAGTTCTTC
TRBJ1-5	.	TRBV28	.	CASSFRVGNQPQHF	TGTGCCAGCAGTTTTCGGGTAGGCAATCAGCCCCAGCATTTT
TRBJ1-5	.	TRBV5-6	.	CASSLLGDRDQPQHF	TGTGCCAGCAGCTTGCTGGGAGACAGAGATCAGCCCCAGCATTTT
TRBJ2-3	few	TRBV29-1	.	CSVGTDTQYF	TGCAGCGTGGGCACAGATACGCAGTATTTT
TRBJ2-7	.	TRBV11-2	.	CASSLGFGNYEQYF	TGTGCCAGCAGCTTAGGTTTCGGAAACTACGAGCAGTACTTC
TRBJ2-1	.	TRBV5-6	.	CASSLVYNEQFF	TGTGCCAGCAGCTTGGTTTACAATGAGCAGTTCTTC
TRBJ1-1	.	TRBV7-3	.	CASSPVGAASTEAFF	TGTGCCAGCAGCCCAGTGGGGGCGGCGAGCACTGAAGCTTTCTTT
TRBJ2-5	.	TRBV28	.	CASSLVGETQYF	TGTGCCAGCAGTTTAGTAGGGGAGACCCAGTACTTC
TRBJ2-7	.	TRBV11-2	TRBD2	CASRGTSPTYEQYF	TGTGCCAGCAGGGGGACTAGTCCTACCTACGAGCAGTACTTC
TRBJ2-2	.	TRBV5-6	.	CASSLDQEPNTGELFF	TGTGCCAGCAGCTTGGATCAGGAACCGAACACCGGGGAGCTGTTTTTT
TRBJ1-2	.	TRBV10-1	.	CASSGAGSPSTYGYTF	TGCGCCAGCAGTGGAGCGGGATCTCCTTCCACCTATGGCTACACCTTC
TRBJ1-1	few	TRBV5-6	.	CASSNPNTEAFF	TGTGCCAGCAGTAACCCGAACACTGAAGCTTTCTTT
TRBJ2-1	.	TRBV10-3	TRBD1	CAISVRTGGGDEQFF	TGTGCCATCAGTGTCCGGACAGGGGGTGGGGATGAGCAGTTCTTC
TRBJ2-5	.	TRBV5-1	TRBD2	CASSLAASGEETQYF	TGCGCCAGCAGCTTGGCGGCTAGCGGGGAAGAGACCCAGTACTTC
TRBJ2-1	.	TRBV11-2	.	CASSLGRPEQFF	TGTGCCAGCAGCTTAGGCCGACCTGAGCAGTTCTTC
TRBJ1-1	.	TRBV19	TRBD1	CASSARDRNTEAFF	TGTGCCAGTAGTGCTCGGGACAGAAACACTGAAGCTTTCTTT
TRBJ1-2	few	TRBV11-2	.	CASSQDPGYGYTF	TGTGCCAGCAGCCAAGACCCCGGCTATGGCTACACCTTC
TRBJ2-7	.	TRBV29-1	TRBD2	CSVNSGRTYEQYF	TGCAGCGTTAATAGCGGGAGGACCTACGAGCAGTACTTC
TRBJ2-7	.	TRBV7-2	.	CASSLGGTPVDEQYF	TGTGCCAGCAGCTTAGGGGGGACACCCGTTGACGAGCAGTACTTC
TRBJ2-1	.	TRBV5-4	.	CASSLEGSYNEQFF	TGTGCCAGCAGCTTGGAGGGGAGCTACAATGAGCAGTTCTTC
TRBJ1-5	.	TRBV7-8	TRBD1	CASSPRTGSSAGSNQPQHF	TGTGCCAGCAGCCCCCGGACAGGGAGTTCAGCTGGGAGCAATCAGCCCCAGCATTTT
TRBJ1-2	.	TRBV5-1	.	CASSLAQGEGYTF	TGCGCCAGCAGCTTGGCTCAGGGAGAGGGCTACACCTTC
TRBJ2-2	once	TRBV6-5	TRBD1	CASSYRRGQGTGELFF	TGTGCCAGCAGTTACCGGCGGGGACAGGGCACCGGGGAGCTGTTTTTT
TRBJ2-7	.	TRBV30	.	CAWSVGGEQYF	TGTGCCTGGAGTGTAGGGGGCGAGCAGTACTTC
TRBJ2-5	.	TRBV30	.	CAWSVQGRETQYF	TGTGCCTGGAGTGTTCAGGGCCGAGAGACCCAGTACTTC
TRBJ2-3	.	TRBV11-3	.	CASSFSAVAGTDTQYF	TGTGCCAGCAGCTTTTCCGCGGTGGCAGGCACAGATACGCAGTATTTT
TRBJ1-2	once	TRBV4-2	TRBD1	CASSQPRAGQGQGYTF	TGTGCCAGCAGCCAACCGCGAGCGGGACAGGGGCAAGGCTACACCTTC
TRBJ2-1	.	TRBV11-2	TRBD1	CASSLAGTVNEQFF	TGTGCCAGCAGCTTAGCCGGGACAGTCAATGAGCAGTTCTTC
TRBJ2-1	.	TRBV5-1	TRBD2	CASSSLAGGVDEQFF	TGCGCCAGCAGCTCATTAGCGGGAGGTGTGGATGAGCAGTTCTTC
TRBJ2-1	.	TRBV6-1	.	CASRTSRTSYNEQFF	TGTGCCAGCAGAACTAGCAGGACCTCCTACAATGAGCAGTTCTTC
TRBJ2-2	.	TRBV27	.	CASSLVGGAQNTGELFF	TGTGCCAGCAGTTTAGTGGGTGGAGCACAGAACACCGGGGAGCTGTTTTTT
TRBJ1-2	once	TRBV6-1	.	CASSEAGGNYGYTF	TGTGCCAGCAGTGAAGCTGGGGGGAACTATGGCTACACCTTC
TRBJ2-1	.	TRBV5-1	.	CASSLAWVDSYNEQFF	TGCGCCAGCAGCTTGGCCTGGGTGGACTCCTACAATGAGCAGTTCTTC
TRBJ2-3	.	TRBV30	.	CAWSVLVDTQYF	TGTGCCTGGAGTGTACTGGTGGATACGCAGTATTTT
TRBJ2-6	.	TRBV2	.	CASSTGTGANVLTF	TGTGCCAGCAGCACGGGGACTGGGGCCAACGTCCTGACTTTC
TRBJ1-1	.	TRBV7-2	.	CASSYGGQVLRMNTEAFF	TGTGCCAGCAGCTATGGAGGTCAGGTCCTGAGGATGAACACTGAAGCTTTCTTT
TRBJ2-2	.	TRBV12-5	.	CASGFGGVVTGELFF	TGTGCTAGTGGGTTTGGAGGGGTCGTGACCGGGGAGCTGTTTTTT